This entry describes one T cell receptor (beta chain). Its antigen is not known. These data belong to a study of cytomegalovirus exposure and HLA in healthy donors. General study findings and limits: Earlier results showed most TCR beta V segments being productive about 90% or about 30% of the time. Apart from CMV serostatus, no immune exposure information was available.

The germline V gene has CDR1 MNHEY and CDR2 SVGAGI. V lost 10 bases, J lost 5 bases, and 11 bases stayed unmatched. The CDR3 has 14 residues. In the PCR, 60 Vbeta and 13 Jbeta primers were used. The method was immunoSEQ multiplex PCR; TCRdb's version includes in-frame clones alone and lacks a portion of them. The table includes about 120,000 clones, around three quarters detected once. Sequenced material: PBMCs. The sequence came from a woman aged 40 to 50 in good health and CMV-seropositive. The rearrangement uses TRBV6-5 and TRBJ2-7; 10 bases align to TRBD2. In DNA, the CDR3 is TGTGCCATCGCCAGGGCTAGCGGGGGCCACGAGCAGTACTTC. As protein: CAIARASGGHEQYF.